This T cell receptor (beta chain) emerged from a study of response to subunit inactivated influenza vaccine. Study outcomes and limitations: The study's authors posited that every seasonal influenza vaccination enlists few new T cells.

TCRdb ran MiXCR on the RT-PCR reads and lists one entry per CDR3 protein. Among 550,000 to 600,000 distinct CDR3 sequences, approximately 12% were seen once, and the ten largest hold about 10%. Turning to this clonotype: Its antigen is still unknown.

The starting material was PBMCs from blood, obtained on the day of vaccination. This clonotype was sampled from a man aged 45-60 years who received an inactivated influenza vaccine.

CDR3 bases: TGTGCCAGCAGTTTAGTTCCCGGGACAGGGGCCTACGAGCAGTACTTC. It is translated as CASSLVPGTGAYEQYF. V and J are TRBV27 and TRBJ2-7; TRBD1 agrees at 10 bases. With V trimmed by 2 bases and J by 2 bases, 6 bases remained unmatched. The length of the CDR3 is 16 residues. Germline-derived CDR1 and CDR2 are MNHEY and SMNVEV (reference sequence).